The source of this T cell receptor beta chain is a study of CD4 T cells in relation to SARS-CoV-2 and coronaviruses. This clone appeared a few times. Antigen unknown. Before the COVID-19 pandemic, during about 2010-2018, CD4+ T cells were taken from unexposed donors. After 10 to 11 days of culture, CD4+ T cells were isolated. Cultures held roughly 2 million PBMCs per well with roughly 10 IU/ml IL-2. Repertoires were generated with immunoSEQ multiplex PCR, while TCRdb's copy carries only in-frame clones and drops some. The table has some 14,000 clones, roughly 80% seen once. In germline, CDR1 is MGHRA, CDR2 YSYEKL. The V end lost 7 bases, the J end lost 7 bases, and 19 bases lay between the germline ends. The CDR3 has 14 residues.

This clonotype originated in a human donor in good health. The sequenced sample consisted of CD4+ T cells from PBMCs, cultured in vitro. The rearrangement uses TRBV4-1 and TRBJ1-1; weak D call: TRBD1 (6 bases). The CDR3 here is CASKTGTHVIEAFF. CDR3 bases: TGCGCCAGCAAGACCGGGACACATGTTATTGAAGCTTTCTTT.